The 20 T cell receptor beta chains below come from one sample, sequenced in a study of identical twins. From the 5' RACE reads, TCRdb called clonotypes with MiXCR, one entry per CDR3 protein. The profile shows approximately 220,000 distinct CDR3 sequences, around 8% of them singletons. These sequences were also reported in another study, on yellow fever vaccine responses in identical twins.

The sample comprised memory (CD45RO+) T cells sorted from blood. The receptors were gathered from a woman aged 18-30 years in good health.

The V and J genes are TRBV20-1 and TRBJ2-7, with D maybe TRBD2 (5 bases). The germline gives CDR1 DFQATT, CDR2 SNEGSKA (reference sequence). The CDR3 is made up of 13 amino acids. Trimming removed 6 bases at V and 4 bases at J, with 16 bases between. DNA of the CDR3: TGCAGTGCCTCGTTCGAGGGCGGGTACGAGCAGTACTTC. Its protein product is CSASFEGGYEQYF.

The genes are TRBV30 and TRBJ1-6; D remains unclear. Germline-derived CDR1 and CDR2 are GTSNPN and SVGIG (reference sequence). The CDR3 contains 13 residues. Between the trimmed V and J ends, which lost 3 bases and 3 bases, there was a span of 6 bases. CDR3 residues: CAWRPYYNSPLHF. The DNA for the CDR3 is TGTGCCTGGAGACCCTACTATAATTCACCCCTCCACTTT.

This clonotype was seen at least ten times. The chain is built from TRBV7-9 and TRBJ1-1, with TRBD1 matching over 11 bases. The CDR3 has 15 amino acids. Germline loops: CDR1 SEHNR, CDR2 FQNEAQ (reference sequence). V lost 4 bases to trimming and J lost 5 bases; unmatched junction nucleotides: 6. The CDR3 spells CASSSTDRGLTEAFF. The CDR3 DNA reads as TGTGCCAGCAGCTCCACGGACAGGGGGCTTACTGAAGCTTTCTTT. Full variable domain (outside the CDR3, taken from reference TRBV7-9 and TRBJ1-1): DTGVSQNPRHKITKRGQNVTFRCDPISEHNRLYWYRQTLGQGPEFLTYFQNEAQLEKSRLLSDRFSAERPKGSFSTLEIQRTEQGDSAMYLCASSSTDRGLTEAFFGQGTRLTVV.

This clonotype has a handful of counts. The chain uses TRBV19 and TRBJ2-1; a weak D match, TRBD1 (6 bases). V lost 3 bases and J 8 bases, leaving 11 bases between the germline ends. CDR1 and CDR2 (germline): LNHDA, SQIVND (reference sequence). The CDR3 runs to 13 residues. The CDR3 protein is CASSIPRGYEQFF. The CDR3 bases are TGTGCCAGTAGTATCCCCAGGGGTTATGAGCAGTTCTTC.

This clonotype was observed many times. The V gene is TRBV7-2, the J gene TRBJ2-6, with a tentative D call TRBD2 (5 bases). The CDR3 length is 16 residues. Trimming cost V 1 base and J 0 bases, with 7 bases left between them. Germline V gives CDR1 SGHTA, CDR2 FQGNSA. The CDR3 loop reads CASSLEGASGANVLTF. In DNA form, the CDR3 reads TGTGCCAGCAGCTTAGAGGGAGCCTCTGGGGCCAACGTCCTGACTTTC.

The rearrangement links TRBV20-1 to TRBJ2-1; no definite D call. CDR1 is DFQATT and CDR2 is SNEGSKA in the germline V gene (reference sequence). Trimming removed 0 bases from V and 5 bases from J, with 14 bases in between. This CDR3 comprises 15 residues. CDR3 bases: TGCAGTGCTAGAGATCTTGGGCAGGTAAACAATGAGCAGTTCTTC. The encoded protein is CSARDLGQVNNEQFF.

The rearrangement joins TRBV5-6 to TRBJ2-7, with D possibly TRBD2 on 5 matching bases. Trimming left V 3 bases short and J 9 bases short, with 13 bases between. This CDR3 spans 12 amino acids. Germline V gene lookup returns CDR1 SGHDT and CDR2 YYEEEE. In DNA, the CDR3 is TGTGCCAGCAGCTACGCGAGCGGAACGCAGTACTTC. Amino acid sequence: CASSYASGTQYF.

This clonotype was seen a few times. V usage is TRBV6-1 and J usage is TRBJ1-2; 7 nucleotides agree with TRBD1. There are 14 residues in the CDR3. Germline V CDR1 and CDR2: MNHNS, SASEGT. J lost 5 bases, V lost 5 bases, and 8 bases had no gene match. The CDR3 sequence: CASSTQGLRYGYTF. The CDR3 DNA reads as TGTGCCAGCAGTACACAGGGGCTGCGGTATGGCTACACCTTC.

V and J are TRBV5-1 and TRBJ2-3; D may be TRBD1 (6 bases). CDR3 length: 18 residues. Germline loops: CDR1 SGHRS, CDR2 YFSETQ. Trimming shortened V by 1 base and J by 3 bases, and 21 bases separated the two germline ends. This CDR3 reads CASSLMGSGGRGTDTQYF. CDR3 sequence (DNA): TGCGCCAGCAGCTTGATGGGATCCGGAGGCAGGGGTACAGATACGCAGTATTTT.

This clonotype was seen a few times. CDR3 protein: CATSRDAGQGADTQYF. The CDR3 DNA follows: TGTGCCACCAGCAGAGACGCGGGGCAGGGGGCAGATACGCAGTATTTT. The chain has TRBV15 and TRBJ2-3, with D possibly being TRBD1 (7 bases). CDR1 and CDR2 (germline): LNHNV, YYDKDF (reference sequence). The CDR3 is 16 amino acids. Deletions cut 0 bases from V and 4 bases from J, with 14 bases between.

This clonotype turned up a few times. The chain combines TRBV28 with TRBJ2-5, with TRBD1 identical over 10 bases. CDR3 length: 16 residues. Trimming at V came to 2 bases and at J to 2 bases, leaving 5 bases not matched to a gene. CDR1 and CDR2 from the germline V gene are MDHEN and SYDVKM. CDR3 sequence (DNA): TGTGCCAGCAGTTTACGACAGGGGGCGAATCAAGAGACCCAGTACTTC. Translated, it gives CASSLRQGANQETQYF. Full variable domain (rest looked up from reference TRBV28 and TRBJ2-5): DVKVTQSSRYLVKRTGEKVFLECVQDMDHENMFWYRQDPGLGLRLIYFSYDVKMKEKGDIPEGYSVSREKKERFSLILESASTNQTSMYLCASSLRQGANQETQYFGPGTRLLVL.

The J gene is TRBJ2-3, the V gene TRBV6-1; D possibly matches TRBD1 or TRBD2 (6 bases each). The V gene lost 6 bases and the J gene lost 5 bases, with 12 bases spanning the gap. CDR3 length: 13 amino acids. The V gene's germline CDR1 is MNHNS and CDR2 SASEGT. The CDR3: CASRQGRKDTQYF. DNA for the CDR3: TGTGCCAGCAGGCAGGGGAGGAAAGATACGCAGTATTTT.

This clonotype was counted many times. The chain uses TRBV5-1 and TRBJ2-7; D is ambiguous. The CDR3 length is 14 residues. Germline CDR1 SGHRS, CDR2 YFSETQ. V lost 0 bases to trimming and J lost 0 bases, with 7 bases between them. The CDR3 spells CASSLGTSSYEQYF. The DNA for the CDR3 is TGCGCCAGCAGCTTGGGAACGAGCTCCTACGAGCAGTACTTC.

This clonotype was picked up a small number of times. The chain has TRBV5-5 and TRBJ2-4; no clear D. Germline loops: CDR1 SGHKS, CDR2 YYEKEE (reference sequence). V lost 6 bases to trimming and J lost 5 bases, with 12 bases between them. This CDR3 contains 13 residues. For the CDR3, the DNA is TGTGCCAGCACCATGGACCGGGAAAACATTCAGTACTTC. Its protein product is CASTMDRENIQYF.

This clonotype was seen many times. This chain links TRBV9 with TRBJ2-7; possibly TRBD1 for D (6 bases). CDR1 SGDLS and CDR2 YYNGEE come from the germline V gene. V was cut by 0 bases and J by 6 bases, with 13 bases left in between. The CDR3 runs to 14 residues. This CDR3 reads CASSVAAQGFEQYF. As DNA, the CDR3 is TGTGCCAGCAGCGTAGCGGCGCAGGGGTTCGAGCAGTACTTC.

The chain combines TRBV7-3 with TRBJ2-1; TRBD2 matches 10 bases. The V gene end was trimmed by 1 base and the J gene end by 9 bases; junction bases not matched to a gene: 12. The length of the CDR3 is 17 residues. CDR1 is SGHTA, CDR2 FQGTGA, per germline. The CDR3 coding sequence is TGTGCCAGCAGCTTAAAACCCGCGGCTAGCGGGGGAGGTGAGCAGTTCTTC. Translating gives CASSLKPAASGGGEQFF.

This clonotype was counted a few times. The chain joins TRBV12-5 to TRBJ2-1, with 9 nucleotides matching TRBD2. The CDR3 has 13 residues. The V segment lost 3 bases and the J segment 10 bases; nucleotides outside the gene matches: 4. Germline-derived CDR1 and CDR2 are LGHNT and FRNRAP. CDR3 amino acids: CASGFLAGREQFF. The CDR3 nucleotides read TGTGCTAGTGGTTTCCTAGCGGGGAGGGAGCAGTTCTTC.

This clonotype was recorded at least ten times. This chain connects TRBV20-1 to TRBJ2-1; possible D gene TRBD2, 7 bases. This CDR3 has 15 residues. Germline lookup yields CDR1 DFQATT and CDR2 SNEGSKA (reference sequence). Trimming cost V 2 bases and J 7 bases, with 18 bases left between them. CDR3 protein: CSARLVEGGINEQFF. CDR3 nucleotides: TGCAGTGCTAGATTAGTTGAGGGGGGGATAAATGAGCAGTTCTTC.

This clonotype came up a few times. The rearrangement joins TRBV7-9 to TRBJ2-2; a possible D gene is TRBD2 (5 bases). The V end was cut by 10 bases, the J end by 1 base, with 13 bases between. The CDR3 spans 14 residues. CDR1 is SEHNR and CDR2 is FQNEAQ in the germline V gene (reference sequence). The CDR3, as DNA: TGTGCCACCAAAAATAGCGAGAACACCGGGGAGCTGTTTTTT. Protein product: CATKNSENTGELFF. The whole variable domain, remainder taken from reference TRBV7-9 and TRBJ2-2, is DTGVSQNPRHKITKRGQNVTFRCDPISEHNRLYWYRQTLGQGPEFLTYFQNEAQLEKSRLLSDRFSAERPKGSFSTLEIQRTEQGDSAMYLCATKNSENTGELFFGEGSRLTVL.

This clonotype was seen only a few times. This chain joins TRBV2 and TRBJ1-5; D not certain. CDR3 length equals 15 residues. CDR1 is SNHLY and CDR2 is FYNNEI in the germline V gene. Trimming removed 2 bases from V and 0 bases from J, with 8 bases in between. CDR3 DNA sequence: TGTGCCAGCAGTGAACTACAGATTAGCAATCAGCCCCAGCATTTT. This gives the protein CASSELQISNQPQHF.